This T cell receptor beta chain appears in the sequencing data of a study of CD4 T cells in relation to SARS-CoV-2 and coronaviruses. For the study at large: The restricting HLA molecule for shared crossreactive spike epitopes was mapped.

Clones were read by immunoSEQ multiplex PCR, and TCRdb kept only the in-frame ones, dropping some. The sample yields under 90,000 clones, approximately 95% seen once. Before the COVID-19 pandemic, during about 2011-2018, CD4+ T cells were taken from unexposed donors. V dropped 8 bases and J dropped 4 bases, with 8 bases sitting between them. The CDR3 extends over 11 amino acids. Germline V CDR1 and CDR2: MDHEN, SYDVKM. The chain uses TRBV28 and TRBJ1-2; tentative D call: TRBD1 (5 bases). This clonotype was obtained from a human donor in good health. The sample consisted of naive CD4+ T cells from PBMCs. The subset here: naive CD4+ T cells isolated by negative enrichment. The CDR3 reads CASGTSYGYTF. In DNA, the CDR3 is TGTGCCAGCGGGACTAGCTATGGCTACACCTTC.